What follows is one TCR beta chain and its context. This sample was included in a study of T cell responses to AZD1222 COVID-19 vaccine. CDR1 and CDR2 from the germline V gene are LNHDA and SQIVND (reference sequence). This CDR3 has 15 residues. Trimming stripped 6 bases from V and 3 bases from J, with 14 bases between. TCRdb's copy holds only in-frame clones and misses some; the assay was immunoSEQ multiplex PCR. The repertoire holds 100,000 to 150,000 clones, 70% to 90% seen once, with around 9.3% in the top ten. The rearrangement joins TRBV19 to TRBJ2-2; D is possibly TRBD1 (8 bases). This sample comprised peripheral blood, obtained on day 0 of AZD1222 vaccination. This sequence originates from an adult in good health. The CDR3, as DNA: TGTGCCAGTAGGCGACAGGGGAGGGACACCGGGGAGCTGTTTTTT. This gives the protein CASRRQGRDTGELFF.